This entry features one T cell receptor (beta chain) sequence. The antigen is not known. The data are from a study of shared clonotypes between healthy human individuals. At the level of the study: Participating donors consisted of a couple of women and a few men aged 18 to 49. Donors had three CD4 naive, three CD4 memory, two CD8 naive and one CD8 memory plate apiece.

This CDR3 spans 13 amino acids. V lost 2 bases and J lost 5; bases outside the gene matches: 2. The germline V gene has CDR1 MNHNS and CDR2 SASEGT. The authors loaded 200 ng DNA, roughly 33,000 T cell genomes, into sorted-subset replicate PCRs. Measured with immunoSEQ multiplex PCR; TCRdb has only the in-frame clones, and not every one. The table records about 2.1 million clones, just over 90% of them present only once. Only CD45RO-negative cells positively selected for CCR7 counted as naive CD8 cells, so terminally differentiated effector memory CD45RA+ cells were excluded. Notes on the study in general: Some naive CD4 clonotypes, around 5%, turned up in common across several donors.

The chain links TRBV6-1 to TRBJ1-2; 7 bases are a match to TRBD1. The material sequenced was naive CD8+ T cells from PBMCs. This TCR came from a man aged 18 to 29 in good health. Some clones in this sample may be carry-over from other donors' samples. This chain's CDR3 is CASSERGPYGYTF. The CDR3 nucleotides read TGTGCCAGCAGTGAAAGGGGGCCATATGGCTACACCTTC.